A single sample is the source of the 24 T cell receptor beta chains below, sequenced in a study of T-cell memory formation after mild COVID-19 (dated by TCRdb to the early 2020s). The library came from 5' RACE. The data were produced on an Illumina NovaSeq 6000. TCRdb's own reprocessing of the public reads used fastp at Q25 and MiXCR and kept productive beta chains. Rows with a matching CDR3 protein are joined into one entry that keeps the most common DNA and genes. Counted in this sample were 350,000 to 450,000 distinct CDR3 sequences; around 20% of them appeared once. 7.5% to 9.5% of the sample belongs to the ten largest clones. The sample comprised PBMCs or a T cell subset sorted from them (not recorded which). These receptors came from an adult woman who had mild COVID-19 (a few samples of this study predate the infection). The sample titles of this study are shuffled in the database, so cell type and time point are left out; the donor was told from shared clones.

For the CDR3, the DNA is TGTGCCAGCAGCTGGCTAGCGGGAGAGACGGAGACCCAGTACTTC. As protein: CASSWLAGETETQYF. The chain combines TRBV7-2 with TRBJ2-5; TRBD2 agrees at 10 bases. Per the germline V gene, CDR1 is SGHTA and CDR2 is FQGNSA. V dropped 4 bases and J dropped 5; count of bases not matched to a gene: 7. This CDR3 spans 15 amino acids. Filled out from reference TRBV7-2 and TRBJ2-5, the complete variable domain reads GAGVSQSPSNKVTEKGKDVELRCDPISGHTALYWYRQSLGQGLEFLIYFQGNSAPDKSGLPSDRFSAERTGGSVSTLTIQRTQQEDSAVYLCASSWLAGETETQYFGPGTRLLVL.

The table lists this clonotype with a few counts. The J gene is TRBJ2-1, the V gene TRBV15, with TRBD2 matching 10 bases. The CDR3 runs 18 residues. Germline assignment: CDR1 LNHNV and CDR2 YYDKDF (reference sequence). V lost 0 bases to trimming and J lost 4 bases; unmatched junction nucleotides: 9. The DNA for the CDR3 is TGTGCCACCAGCAGAGACCTAGCGGGGGTCATACTATACAATGAGCAGTTCTTC. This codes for CATSRDLAGVILYNEQFF.

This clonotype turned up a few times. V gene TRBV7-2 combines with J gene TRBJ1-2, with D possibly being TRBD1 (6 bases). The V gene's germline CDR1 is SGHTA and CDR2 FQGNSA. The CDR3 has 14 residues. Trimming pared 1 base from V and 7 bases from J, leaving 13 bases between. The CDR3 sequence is CASSLVLQGTGYTF. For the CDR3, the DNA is TGTGCCAGCAGCTTAGTTTTACAGGGTACTGGCTACACCTTC.

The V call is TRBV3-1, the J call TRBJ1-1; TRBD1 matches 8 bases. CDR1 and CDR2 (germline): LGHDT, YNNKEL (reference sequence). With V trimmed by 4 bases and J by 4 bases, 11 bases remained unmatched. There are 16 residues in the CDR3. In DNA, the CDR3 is TGTGCCAGCAGCCCATGGGGACAGGAGGGAAGCACTGAAGCTTTCTTT. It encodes CASSPWGQEGSTEAFF.

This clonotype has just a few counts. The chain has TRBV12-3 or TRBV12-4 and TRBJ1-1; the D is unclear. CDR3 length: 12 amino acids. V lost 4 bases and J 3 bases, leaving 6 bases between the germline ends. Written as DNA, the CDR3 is TGTGCCAGCAGTTACGCGCACACTGAAGCTTTCTTT. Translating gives CASSYAHTEAFF.

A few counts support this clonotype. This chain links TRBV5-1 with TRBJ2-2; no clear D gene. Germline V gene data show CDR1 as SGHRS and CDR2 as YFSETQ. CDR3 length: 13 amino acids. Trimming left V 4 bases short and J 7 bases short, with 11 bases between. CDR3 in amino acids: CASSDALGGELFF. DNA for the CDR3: TGCGCCAGCAGCGATGCATTAGGCGGGGAGCTGTTTTTT. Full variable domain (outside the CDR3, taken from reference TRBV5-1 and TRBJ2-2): KAGVTQTPRYLIKTRGQQVTLSCSPISGHRSVSWYQQTPGQGLQFLFEYFSETQRNKGNFPGRFSGRQFSNSRSEMNVSTLELGDSALYLCASSDALGGELFFGEGSRLTVL.

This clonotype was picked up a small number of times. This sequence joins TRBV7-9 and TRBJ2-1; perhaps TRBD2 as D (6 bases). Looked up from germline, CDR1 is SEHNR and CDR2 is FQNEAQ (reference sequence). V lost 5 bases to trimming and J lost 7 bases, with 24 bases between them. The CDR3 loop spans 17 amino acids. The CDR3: CASSPGIRLPGSNEQFF. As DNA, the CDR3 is TGTGCCAGCAGCCCAGGAATAAGGCTACCCGGGAGTAATGAGCAGTTCTTC.

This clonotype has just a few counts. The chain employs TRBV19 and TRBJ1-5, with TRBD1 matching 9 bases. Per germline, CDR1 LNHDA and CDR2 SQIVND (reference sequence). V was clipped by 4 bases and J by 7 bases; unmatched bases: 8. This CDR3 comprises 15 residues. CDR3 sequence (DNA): TGTGCCAGTAGTACGGGGACAGGGCTTGCGCAGCCCCAGCATTTT. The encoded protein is CASSTGTGLAQPQHF.

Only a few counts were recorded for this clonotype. The CDR3 nucleotides are TGTGCCAGCAGTCAACAGGGGTTGGAAAAACTGTTTTTT. Its protein product is CASSQQGLEKLFF. The gene calls are TRBV12-3 or TRBV12-4 and TRBJ1-4, with 7 bases identical to TRBD1. V dropped 5 bases and J dropped 8; count of bases not matched to a gene: 5. This CDR3 comprises 13 residues.

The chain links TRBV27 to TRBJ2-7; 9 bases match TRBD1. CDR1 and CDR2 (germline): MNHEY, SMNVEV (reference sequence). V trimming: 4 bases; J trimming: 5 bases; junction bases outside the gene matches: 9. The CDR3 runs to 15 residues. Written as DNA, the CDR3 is TGTGCCAGCAGTTCGGACAGGGGAGACTATCACGAGCAGTACTTC. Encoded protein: CASSSDRGDYHEQYF.

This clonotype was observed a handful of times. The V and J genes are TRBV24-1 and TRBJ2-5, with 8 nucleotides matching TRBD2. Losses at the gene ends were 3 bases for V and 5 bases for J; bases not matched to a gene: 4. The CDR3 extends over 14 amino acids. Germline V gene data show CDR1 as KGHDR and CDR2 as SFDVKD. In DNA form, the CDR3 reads TGTGCCACCAGTGATCCAGCGGGAGTCGAGACCCAGTACTTC. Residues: CATSDPAGVETQYF.

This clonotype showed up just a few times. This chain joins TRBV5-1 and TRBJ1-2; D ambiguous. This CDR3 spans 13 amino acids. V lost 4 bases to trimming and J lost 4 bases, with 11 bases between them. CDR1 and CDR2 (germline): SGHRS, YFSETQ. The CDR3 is CASSTTDLYGYTF. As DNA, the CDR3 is TGCGCCAGCAGCACGACGGATCTCTATGGCTACACCTTC.

CDR3 DNA sequence: TGTGCCAGCAGCCCGATGGGACTAGCGGCCTACAATGAGCAGTTCTTC. Its protein product is CASSPMGLAAYNEQFF. This chain uses TRBV7-2 with TRBJ2-1; 11 bases align to TRBD2. Germline lookup yields CDR1 SGHTA and CDR2 FQGNSA. Trimming took 5 bases from V and 2 from J; bases not matched to a gene: 5. The CDR3 has 16 residues.

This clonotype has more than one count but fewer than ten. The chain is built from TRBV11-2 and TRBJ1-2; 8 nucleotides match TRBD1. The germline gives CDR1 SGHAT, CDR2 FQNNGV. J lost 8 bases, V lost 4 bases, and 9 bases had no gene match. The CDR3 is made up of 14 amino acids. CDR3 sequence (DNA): TGTGCCAGCAGCTCGATCCAGGGGGCGAAAGGCTACACCTTC. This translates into CASSSIQGAKGYTF.

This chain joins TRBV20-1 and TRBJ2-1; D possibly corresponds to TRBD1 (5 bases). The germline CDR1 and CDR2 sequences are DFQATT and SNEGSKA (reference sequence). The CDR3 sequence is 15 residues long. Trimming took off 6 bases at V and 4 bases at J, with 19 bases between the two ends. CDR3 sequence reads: CSATHRAGPYNEQFF. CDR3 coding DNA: TGCAGTGCAACACATAGGGCAGGGCCTTACAATGAGCAGTTCTTC.

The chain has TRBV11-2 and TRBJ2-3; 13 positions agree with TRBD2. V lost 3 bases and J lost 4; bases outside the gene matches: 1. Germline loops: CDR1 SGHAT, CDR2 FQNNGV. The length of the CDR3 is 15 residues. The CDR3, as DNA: TGTGCCAGCAGCTTCACTAGCGGGGGGGCAGATACGCAGTATTTT. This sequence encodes CASSFTSGGADTQYF.

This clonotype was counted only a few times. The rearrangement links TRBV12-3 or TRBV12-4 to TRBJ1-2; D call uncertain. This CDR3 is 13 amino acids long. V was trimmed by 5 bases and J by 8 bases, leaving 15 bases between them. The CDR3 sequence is CASSTPGRWGYTF. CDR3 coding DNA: TGTGCCAGCAGTACCCCCGGGCGCTGGGGCTACACCTTC.

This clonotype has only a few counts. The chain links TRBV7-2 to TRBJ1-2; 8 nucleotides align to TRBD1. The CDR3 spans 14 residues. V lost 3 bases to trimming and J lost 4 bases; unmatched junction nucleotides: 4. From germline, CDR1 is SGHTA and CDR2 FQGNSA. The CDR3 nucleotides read TGTGCCAGCAGCTTGCCAGGGGGCTTCTATGGCTACACCTTC. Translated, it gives CASSLPGGFYGYTF.

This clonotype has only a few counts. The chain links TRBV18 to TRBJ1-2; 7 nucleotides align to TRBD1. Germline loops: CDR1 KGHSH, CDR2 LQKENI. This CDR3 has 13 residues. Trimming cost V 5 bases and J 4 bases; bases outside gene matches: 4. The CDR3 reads CASSSDRIYGYTF. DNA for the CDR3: TGTGCCAGCTCATCGGACAGGATCTATGGCTACACCTTC.

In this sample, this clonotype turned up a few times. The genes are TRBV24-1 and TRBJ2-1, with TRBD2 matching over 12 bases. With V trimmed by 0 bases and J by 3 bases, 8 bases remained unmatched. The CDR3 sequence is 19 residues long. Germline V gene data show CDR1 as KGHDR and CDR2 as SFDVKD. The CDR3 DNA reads TGTGCCACCAGTGATTTGCAGGCGACTAGCGGGAGCAGCTACAATGAGCAGTTCTTC. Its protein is CATSDLQATSGSSYNEQFF.

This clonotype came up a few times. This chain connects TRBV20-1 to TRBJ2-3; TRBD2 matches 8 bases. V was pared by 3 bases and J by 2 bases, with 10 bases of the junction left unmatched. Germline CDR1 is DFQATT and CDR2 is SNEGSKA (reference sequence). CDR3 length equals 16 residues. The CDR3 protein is CSASPPIAGPTDTQYF. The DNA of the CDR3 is TGCAGTGCTAGTCCTCCAATAGCGGGACCCACAGATACGCAGTATTTT.

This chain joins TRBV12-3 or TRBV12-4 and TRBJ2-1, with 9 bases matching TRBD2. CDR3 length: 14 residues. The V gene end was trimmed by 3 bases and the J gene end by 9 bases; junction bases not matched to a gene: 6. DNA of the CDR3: TGTGCCAGCAGTTTTGGGGCGGGGGGGGGTGAGCAGTTCTTC. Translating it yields CASSFGAGGGEQFF.

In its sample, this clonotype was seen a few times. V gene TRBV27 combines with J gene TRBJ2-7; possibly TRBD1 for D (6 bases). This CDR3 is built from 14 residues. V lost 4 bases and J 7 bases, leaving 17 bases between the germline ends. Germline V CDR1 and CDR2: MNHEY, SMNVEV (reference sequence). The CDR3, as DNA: TGTGCCAGCAGTTCAACCGTACAGGGCGGGGAGCAGTACTTC. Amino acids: CASSSTVQGGEQYF.

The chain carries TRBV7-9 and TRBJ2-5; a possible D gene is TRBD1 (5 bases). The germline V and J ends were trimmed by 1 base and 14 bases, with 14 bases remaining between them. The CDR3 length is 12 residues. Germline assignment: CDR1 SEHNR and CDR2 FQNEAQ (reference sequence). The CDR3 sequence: CASSLEATVIYF. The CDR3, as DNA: TGTGCCAGCAGCTTAGAAGCGACAGTTATTTACTTC.